This T cell receptor beta chain is drawn from a study of cytomegalovirus exposure and HLA in healthy donors. Study results and caveats: Most TCR beta V segments were productive about 87% or about 30% of the time in an earlier analysis.

This CDR3 spans 15 amino acids. The germline V gene encodes CDR1 SNHLY and CDR2 FYNNEI. J lost 3 bases, V lost 5 bases, and 5 bases had no gene match. It was with 60 Vbeta and 13 Jbeta primers that the PCR ran. Produced via immunoSEQ multiplex PCR; TCRdb's table is partial and in-frame only. This table holds 250,000 or so clones, more than 70% found once. As concerns this clone: Its antigen is not identified.

Sequencing was done on a sample of PBMCs. The chain has TRBV2 and TRBJ2-1; the match to TRBD1 covers 9 bases. This receptor was taken from a human donor in good health. CDR3 nucleotides: TGTGCCAGCAGTCAAGACAGGGGGGTCTACAATGAGCAGTTCTTC. This codes for CASSQDRGVYNEQFF.